A single sample gave rise to the 19 T cell receptor beta chains below, sequenced in a study of cytomegalovirus exposure and HLA in healthy donors. The primer mix had 60 Vbeta and 13 Jbeta primers. Here immunoSEQ multiplex PCR was the method, and the copy in TCRdb shows in-frame clones only, minus some. The data hold over 100,000 clones, with approximately 80% observed a single time. The sample taken for sequencing was PBMCs. These receptors all stem from a man younger than 40 in good health and CMV-seropositive.

V is TRBV6-1 and J is TRBJ2-5; D is unclear. The J call is in doubt because the DNA end fits TRBJ2-7 better. This CDR3 has 12 residues. Germline V gene sequence: CDR1 MNHNS, CDR2 SASEGT. The CDR3 loop reads CASSGSIYEQYF. The CDR3 DNA follows: TGTGCCAGCAGTGGGTCAATCTACGAGCAGTACTTC.

The chain employs TRBV11-2 and TRBJ1-2; 8 bases align to TRBD1. Germline CDR1 and CDR2: SGHAT and FQNNGV. The CDR3 is 15 residues long. V lost 3 bases to trimming and J lost 8 bases; unmatched junction nucleotides: 11. The CDR3 sequence: CASSFSAGQGRGYTF. CDR3 coding DNA: TGTGCCAGCAGCTTCTCAGCCGGACAGGGTAGGGGCTACACCTTC.

The chain links TRBV18 to TRBJ2-7, with a tentative D call TRBD1 (6 bases). The ends were cut back, 3 bases at V and 3 bases at J, with 15 bases in the middle. Per germline, CDR1 KGHSH and CDR2 LQKENI. The CDR3 contains 15 residues. The CDR3 nucleotides are TGTGCCAGCTCACCCTCAGGGGACGGAAGCTACGAGCAGTACTTC. Translated: CASSPSGDGSYEQYF. The full variable domain, in which reference TRBV18 and TRBJ2-7 provide the parts outside the CDR3, is NAGVMQNPRHLVRRRGQEARLRCSPMKGHSHVYWYRQLPEEGLKFMVYLQKENIIDESGMPKERFSAEFPKEGPSILRIQQVVRGDSAAYFCASSPSGDGSYEQYFGPGTRLTVT.

The genes are TRBV15 and TRBJ2-3; TRBD2 matches 10 bases. The CDR3 loop spans 16 amino acids. Losses at the gene ends were 3 bases for V and 2 bases for J; bases not matched to a gene: 5. Germline assignment: CDR1 LNHNV and CDR2 YYDKDF (reference sequence). This chain's CDR3 is CATSSQSGGATDTQYF. The CDR3 DNA sequence: TGTGCCACCAGCAGTCAGAGCGGGGGGGCCACAGATACGCAGTATTTT.

The chain is built from TRBV5-6 and TRBJ1-2, with 8 nucleotides matching TRBD1. The junction had 5 bases not matched to a gene; V was cut back by 5 bases and J by 5 bases. Germline V gives CDR1 SGHDT, CDR2 YYEEEE. There are 13 residues in the CDR3. The CDR3 sequence is CASSTQGAYGYTF. DNA for the CDR3: TGTGCCAGCAGTACTCAGGGGGCTTATGGCTACACCTTC.

The chain joins TRBV7-9 to TRBJ2-1; TRBD1 matches 10 bases. Germline loops: CDR1 SEHNR, CDR2 FQNEAQ (reference sequence). The V gene end was trimmed by 2 bases and the J gene end by 10 bases; junction bases not matched to a gene: 5. This CDR3 is 14 amino acids long. In DNA, the CDR3 is TGTGCCAGCAGCTTACGACAGGGGGCTTGGGAGCAGTTCTTC. It codes for CASSLRQGAWEQFF.

The rearrangement links TRBV5-4 to TRBJ2-5; 13 bases agree with TRBD2. The CDR3 spans 15 residues. V shed 3 bases and J 3 bases; nucleotides not matched to a gene: 2. From germline, CDR1 is SGHNT and CDR2 YYREEE (reference sequence). The CDR3 protein is CASSSGTSGKETQYF. In nucleotides, the CDR3 is TGTGCCAGCAGCTCCGGGACTAGCGGGAAAGAGACCCAGTACTTC.

The chain links TRBV5-6 to TRBJ1-4, with D uncertain. The V gene's germline CDR1 is SGHDT and CDR2 YYEEEE. Trimming took 0 bases from V and 0 from J, leaving 6 bases between them. The CDR3 has 15 residues. The CDR3 spells CASSLGGTTNEKLFF. The CDR3 nucleotides are TGTGCCAGCAGCTTGGGAGGCACAACTAATGAAAAACTGTTTTTT.

The chain joins TRBV4-1 to TRBJ2-3, with TRBD1 as a possible D gene (5 bases). V dropped 0 bases and J dropped 7 bases, with 11 bases sitting between them. Germline V gene sequence: CDR1 MGHRA, CDR2 YSYEKL. The CDR3 is 14 amino acids. CDR3 amino acids: CASSQEPGYHTQYF. CDR3 DNA: TGCGCCAGCAGCCAAGAGCCAGGGTATCATACGCAGTATTTT.

The chain uses TRBV7-8 and TRBJ1-1; TRBD1 might be the D (6 bases). The CDR3 is made up of 17 amino acids. Germline lookup yields CDR1 SGHVS and CDR2 FQNEAQ. Trimming pared 2 bases from V and 1 base from J, leaving 17 bases between. CDR3 residues: CASSLRPLQGQNTEAFF. For the CDR3, the DNA is TGTGCCAGCAGCTTAAGGCCGTTACAGGGCCAGAACACTGAAGCTTTCTTT.

The chain uses TRBV4-1 and TRBJ1-4; D perhaps matches TRBD1 (6 bases). Per the germline V gene, CDR1 is MGHRA and CDR2 is YSYEKL. CDR3 length equals 15 residues. V lost 4 bases, J lost 5 bases, and 14 bases lay in between. The CDR3 coding sequence is TGCGCCAGCAGCCGACAAGACAGGTTGAATGAAAAACTGTTTTTT. It codes for CASSRQDRLNEKLFF.

The chain recombines TRBV5-1 with TRBJ1-5, with D unclear. V was pared by 0 bases and J by 10 bases, with 17 bases between. The CDR3 sequence is 15 residues long. From germline, CDR1 is SGHRS and CDR2 YFSETQ. In DNA, the CDR3 is TGCGCCAGCAGCTTGGATCCGGGGAACCTTTACCCCCAGCATTTT. Protein: CASSLDPGNLYPQHF.

J is TRBJ2-5 and V is TRBV7-3; 8 bases line up with TRBD2. CDR3 length equals 16 residues. V was clipped by 5 bases and J by 5 bases; unmatched bases: 13. Germline CDR1 SGHTA, CDR2 FQGTGA. CDR3 in DNA: TGTGCCAGCAGCCTCGGTCAAGCGGGGGCTGGTGAGACCCAGTACTTC. Amino acids: CASSLGQAGAGETQYF.

The genes are TRBV4-1 and TRBJ2-1; D is possibly TRBD1 (7 bases). V was cut by 3 bases and J by 8 bases, with 17 bases left in between. CDR1 MGHRA and CDR2 YSYEKL come from the germline V gene. This CDR3 comprises 15 residues. CDR3 sequence reads: CASSQAGGGDDEQFF. For the CDR3, the DNA is TGCGCCAGCAGCCAGGCAGGGGGAGGTGATGATGAGCAGTTCTTC.

The chain employs TRBV27 and TRBJ2-1, with unresolved D. Trimming cost V 4 bases and J 4 bases, with 8 bases left between them. CDR3 length: 13 amino acids. The germline V gene has CDR1 MNHEY and CDR2 SMNVEV (reference sequence). This CDR3 is CASSSTLYNEQFF. The CDR3 nucleotides are TGTGCCAGCAGTTCTACCCTGTACAATGAGCAGTTCTTC.

This clone turned up a few times. The chain joins TRBV5-4 to TRBJ1-5; the D gene is possibly TRBD1 (6 bases). CDR1 and CDR2 (germline): SGHNT, YYREEE (reference sequence). This CDR3 comprises 14 residues. Trimming left V 4 bases short and J 6 bases short, with 14 bases between. The CDR3 here is CASSVGGGSQPQHF. CDR3 nucleotide sequence: TGTGCCAGCAGCGTCGGCGGGGGCTCTCAGCCCCAGCATTTT.

A single count supports this clone. The V call is TRBV6-1, the J call TRBJ2-4; 7 nucleotides align to TRBD2. The V gene end was trimmed by 4 bases and the J gene end by 16 bases; junction bases not matched to a gene: 7. Germline V gene lookup returns CDR1 MNHNS and CDR2 SASEGT. The CDR3 totals 11 residues. As DNA, the CDR3 is TGTGCCAGCAGTGGCGGACTAGAACATTACTTC. This codes for CASSGGLEHYF.

The gene calls are TRBV5-1 and TRBJ1-1; D call uncertain. V shed 3 bases and J shed 0 bases, with 9 bases lying between them. Germline assignment: CDR1 SGHRS and CDR2 YFSETQ. CDR3 length: 14 amino acids. The CDR3 loop reads CASSWAVMNTEAFF. The DNA for the CDR3 is TGCGCCAGCAGCTGGGCCGTGATGAACACTGAAGCTTTCTTT.

This chain connects TRBV2 to TRBJ2-6; 11 bases are shared with TRBD1. Germline CDR1 reads SNHLY; CDR2 reads FYNNEI. V shed 4 bases, J shed 0 bases, and the junction held 11 bases outside the gene matches. CDR3 size: 20 residues. CDR3 sequence: CASSVSRTGGSFSGANVLTF. In nucleotides, the CDR3 is TGTGCCAGCAGTGTTTCAAGGACAGGGGGCTCCTTCTCTGGGGCCAACGTCCTGACTTTC.